Below, 5 T cell receptor beta chains from the same sample are listed, as sequenced in a study of T cell changes during pregnancy in multiple sclerosis. Sequenced by immunoSEQ multiplex PCR; TCRdb stores in-frame clones only, minus some. The sample records about 79,000 clones, 85% to 95% being singletons. The material was CD4+ T cells from peripheral blood mononuclear cells, obtained in the second trimester of pregnancy. Source of these receptors: a female donor with multiple sclerosis, enrolled in a pregnancy study.

The chain links TRBV5-1 to TRBJ2-3, with D perhaps TRBD1 (6 bases). With 0 bases removed from V and 2 bases from J, the gap between germline ends came to 13 bases. The length of the CDR3 is 16 residues. Germline assignment: CDR1 SGHRS and CDR2 YFSETQ. CDR3 amino acids: CASSLELGAVTDTQYF. CDR3 DNA: TGCGCCAGCAGCTTGGAATTGGGGGCGGTCACAGATACGCAGTATTTT. The variable domain in full, with the rest retrieved from reference TRBV5-1 and TRBJ2-3, is KAGVTQTPRYLIKTRGQQVTLSCSPISGHRSVSWYQQTPGQGLQFLFEYFSETQRNKGNFPGRFSGRQFSNSRSEMNVSTLELGDSALYLCASSLELGAVTDTQYFGPGTRLTVL.

V gene TRBV6-5 combines with J gene TRBJ1-1; 8 bases agree with TRBD1. CDR3 length: 12 amino acids. From germline, CDR1 is MNHEY and CDR2 SVGAGI. The V and J ends lost 5 bases and 8 bases, in that order; junction bases with no gene match: 4. CDR3 amino acids: CASSTTGVEAFF. In DNA, the CDR3 is TGTGCCAGCAGTACGACAGGGGTCGAAGCTTTCTTT.

V is TRBV6-5 and J is TRBJ1-2, with a weak D call TRBD1 (5 bases). V gave up 5 bases and J gave up 5 bases, with 15 bases separating them. CDR3 length: 14 amino acids. CDR1 is MNHEY, CDR2 SVGAGI, per germline. The CDR3 spells CASSKLREGYGYTF. In nucleotides, the CDR3 is TGTGCCAGCAGTAAACTCAGGGAGGGGTATGGCTACACCTTC.

V gene TRBV4-2 combines with J gene TRBJ2-3; the match to TRBD2 covers 9 bases. The junction had 13 bases not matched to a gene; V was cut back by 3 bases and J by 6 bases. Germline assignment: CDR1 LGHNA and CDR2 YNFKEQ. CDR3 length equals 17 residues. In DNA form, the CDR3 reads TGTGCCAGCAGCCATGATCCTAGCGGGACAATCCGGGATACGCAGTATTTT. It translates to CASSHDPSGTIRDTQYF.

This clone was detected a few times. The chain uses TRBV30 and TRBJ1-1; D gene unclear. CDR1 and CDR2 (germline): GTSNPN, SVGIG (reference sequence). V was cut by 6 bases and J by 3 bases, with 8 bases left in between. The CDR3 spans 11 residues. DNA of the CDR3: TGTGCCTGCAGTCCGTACACTGAAGCTTTCTTT. It yields the protein CACSPYTEAFF.